Listed here is a single TCR beta chain. The antigen is undetermined. The data originate from a study of STAT5B mutations in CD4+ large granular lymphocyte leukemia. The study, taken as a whole, reports: TRBV06-family usage was enriched in top patient clones (8/27) versus controls (2/35).

The survey-level immunoSEQ assay was used. Generated by immunoSEQ multiplex PCR, the TCRdb table keeps only in-frame clones and is missing some. The sample records roughly 41,000 clones, 75% to 85% being singletons. V gave up 4 bases and J gave up 0 bases, with 11 bases separating them. Germline V gene lookup returns CDR1 SGHRS and CDR2 YFSETQ. This CDR3 contains 16 residues. This receptor was obtained from a human donor in good health. The specimen sequenced was CD4+ T cells from blood buffy coats. V gene TRBV5-1 combines with J gene TRBJ2-6; D uncertain. In DNA form, the CDR3 reads TGCGCCAGCAGCATTGACCCAAACTCTGGGGCCAACGTCCTGACTTTC. Its translation: CASSIDPNSGANVLTF.